Listed below are T cell receptor beta chains from one sample, sequenced in a study of beta chain features in type 1 diabetes. Data came from immunoSEQ multiplex PCR; TCRdb stores just in-frame clones and leaves some out. The data hold a few hundred thousand clones, with about 30% observed a single time. The source material was central memory CD4+ T cells from blood. These receptors came from a man aged 25 to 40 in good health. Each CDR3 is given with its conserved first and last residue. Each record gives: clone size, V gene, J gene, D gene, CDR3 protein, CDR3 DNA. The D gene is left open where the match is weak. Only some rows state a clone size, as once, few, many or a class for expanded clones.

abundance: -
v_gene: TRBV6-5
j_gene: TRBJ2-7
d_gene: -
CDR3aa: CASKDAGVQGDEQYF
CDR3nt: TGTGCCAGCAAGGACGCAGGGGTTCAAGGGGACGAGCAGTACTTC

abundance: -
v_gene: TRBV10-3
j_gene: TRBJ2-7
d_gene: -
CDR3aa: CAISEIGTRGEQYF
CDR3nt: TGTGCCATCAGTGAAATAGGGACCAGAGGAGAGCAGTACTTC

abundance: few
v_gene: TRBV30
j_gene: TRBJ1-5
d_gene: TRBD1
CDR3aa: CAWSAGTGNQPQHF
CDR3nt: TGTGCCTGGAGTGCCGGGACAGGTAATCAGCCCCAGCATTTT

abundance: many
v_gene: TRBV2
j_gene: TRBJ2-1
d_gene: -
CDR3aa: CASSEFGVSLANEQFF
CDR3nt: TGTGCCAGCAGTGAATTTGGAGTATCTTTGGCCAATGAGCAGTTCTTC

abundance: -
v_gene: TRBV29-1
j_gene: TRBJ2-5
d_gene: -
CDR3aa: CSVEDSPAETQYF
CDR3nt: TGCAGCGTTGAAGACTCGCCGGCTGAGACCCAGTACTTC

abundance: few
v_gene: TRBV27
j_gene: TRBJ2-7
d_gene: -
CDR3aa: CASSYRQSNYEQYF
CDR3nt: TGTGCCAGCAGCTACCGACAGTCAAACTACGAGCAGTACTTC

abundance: many
v_gene: TRBV7-2
j_gene: TRBJ1-1
d_gene: -
CDR3aa: CASSSWATNTEAFF
CDR3nt: TGTGCCAGCAGCTCATGGGCCACGAACACTGAAGCTTTCTTT

abundance: -
v_gene: TRBV5-4
j_gene: TRBJ2-7
d_gene: -
CDR3aa: CASSAPGLSEQYF
CDR3nt: TGTGCCAGCAGCGCCCCAGGCCTCTCCGAGCAGTACTTC

abundance: few
v_gene: TRBV28
j_gene: TRBJ2-5
d_gene: TRBD1
CDR3aa: CASRSPGQIETQYF
CDR3nt: TGTGCCAGCAGGTCTCCGGGACAGATAGAGACCCAGTACTTC

abundance: -
v_gene: TRBV6-1
j_gene: TRBJ2-7
d_gene: -
CDR3aa: CASSRLSYEQYF
CDR3nt: TGTGCCAGCAGTAGGCTTAGCTACGAGCAGTACTTC

abundance: few
v_gene: TRBV10-1
j_gene: TRBJ2-6
d_gene: -
CDR3aa: CATPRRANSGANVLTF
CDR3nt: TGCGCCACCCCGAGGAGGGCGAACTCTGGGGCCAACGTCCTGACTTTC

abundance: many
v_gene: TRBV21-1
j_gene: TRBJ2-1
d_gene: -
CDR3aa: CASSRRTAGQACYNEQFF
CDR3nt: TGTGCCAGCAGCAGACGGACTGCCGGACAGGCCTGCTACAATGAGCAGTTCTTC

abundance: few
v_gene: TRBV30
j_gene: TRBJ1-5
d_gene: -
CDR3aa: CACAADSNQPQHF
CDR3nt: TGTGCCTGCGCCGCGGATAGCAATCAGCCCCAGCATTTT

abundance: -
v_gene: TRBV2
j_gene: TRBJ2-3
d_gene: -
CDR3aa: CASPGAGRTDTQYF
CDR3nt: TGTGCCAGTCCGGGGGCAGGTAGAACAGATACGCAGTATTTT

abundance: few
v_gene: TRBV7-9
j_gene: TRBJ2-1
d_gene: -
CDR3aa: CASSLGGTYSYNEQFF
CDR3nt: TGTGCCAGCAGCTTAGGCGGGACATATTCCTACAATGAGCAGTTCTTC

abundance: few
v_gene: TRBV7-2
j_gene: TRBJ2-1
d_gene: -
CDR3aa: CASSRVVNEQFF
CDR3nt: TGTGCCAGCAGCCGCGTCGTGAATGAGCAGTTCTTC

abundance: -
v_gene: TRBV6-5
j_gene: TRBJ2-7
d_gene: -
CDR3aa: CASSSPGEQYF
CDR3nt: TGTGCCAGCAGTTCCCCCGGCGAGCAGTACTTC

abundance: -
v_gene: TRBV30
j_gene: TRBJ2-7
d_gene: -
CDR3aa: CAWGFLSHEQYF
CDR3nt: TGTGCCTGGGGGTTTCTAAGCCACGAGCAGTACTTC

abundance: -
v_gene: TRBV7-9
j_gene: TRBJ2-3
d_gene: -
CDR3aa: CASSLPGKDTQYF
CDR3nt: TGTGCCAGCAGCCTCCCCGGGAAAGATACGCAGTATTTT

abundance: few
v_gene: TRBV4-3
j_gene: TRBJ2-3
d_gene: TRBD2
CDR3aa: CASSPDRSGRTDTQYF
CDR3nt: TGCGCCAGCAGCCCCGACCGGAGCGGGAGAACAGATACGCAGTATTTT

abundance: -
v_gene: TRBV7-9
j_gene: TRBJ1-2
d_gene: TRBD1
CDR3aa: CASSLAQGGPSNYGYTF
CDR3nt: TGTGCCAGCAGCTTAGCCCAGGGGGGACCTTCTAACTATGGCTACACCTTC

abundance: few
v_gene: TRBV27
j_gene: TRBJ1-5
d_gene: -
CDR3aa: CASSPNFSNQPQHF
CDR3nt: TGTGCCAGCAGTCCAAATTTTAGCAATCAGCCCCAGCATTTT

abundance: -
v_gene: TRBV7-6
j_gene: TRBJ2-7
d_gene: TRBD2
CDR3aa: CASSLRRREGYEQYF
CDR3nt: TGTGCCAGCAGCTTACGGCGGCGGGAGGGCTACGAGCAGTACTTC

abundance: few
v_gene: TRBV29-1
j_gene: TRBJ2-7
d_gene: -
CDR3aa: CSVVSQFSYEQYF
CDR3nt: TGCAGCGTTGTATCGCAGTTCTCCTACGAGCAGTACTTC

abundance: -
v_gene: TRBV30
j_gene: TRBJ2-5
d_gene: TRBD2
CDR3aa: CAWSREGKETQYF
CDR3nt: TGTGCCTGGAGCCGGGAGGGCAAAGAGACCCAGTACTTC

abundance: few
v_gene: TRBV2
j_gene: TRBJ2-5
d_gene: -
CDR3aa: CASMVSDQETQYF
CDR3nt: TGTGCCAGCATGGTCAGCGACCAAGAGACCCAGTACTTC

abundance: once
v_gene: TRBV7-2
j_gene: TRBJ2-7
d_gene: -
CDR3aa: CASSRGPSGDEQYF
CDR3nt: TGTGCCAGCAGCCGAGGCCCGTCCGGGGACGAGCAGTACTTC

abundance: -
v_gene: TRBV30
j_gene: TRBJ1-1
d_gene: -
CDR3aa: CAWRAAGGWGAFF
CDR3nt: TGTGCCTGGAGAGCGGCAGGTGGATGGGGTGCTTTCTTT

abundance: once
v_gene: TRBV5-1
j_gene: TRBJ2-5
d_gene: -
CDR3aa: CASTQTGALRGETQYF
CDR3nt: TGCGCCAGCACACAAACAGGGGCCCTCCGGGGGGAGACCCAGTACTTC

abundance: few
v_gene: TRBV18
j_gene: TRBJ2-1
d_gene: -
CDR3aa: CASSPTAGSNEQFF
CDR3nt: TGTGCCAGCTCACCAACCGCGGGATCAAATGAGCAGTTCTTC

abundance: -
v_gene: TRBV9
j_gene: TRBJ2-3
d_gene: TRBD1
CDR3aa: CASSAQRTPGGDTQYF
CDR3nt: TGTGCCAGCAGCGCCCAGCGGACCCCAGGGGGAGATACGCAGTATTTT

abundance: -
v_gene: TRBV29-1
j_gene: TRBJ1-1
d_gene: -
CDR3aa: CSVGGANTEAFF
CDR3nt: TGCAGCGTTGGCGGGGCGAACACTGAAGCTTTCTTT

abundance: few
v_gene: TRBV30
j_gene: TRBJ2-2
d_gene: -
CDR3aa: CAWSRDFNTGELFF
CDR3nt: TGTGCCTGGAGCCGGGACTTTAACACCGGGGAGCTGTTTTTT

abundance: -
v_gene: TRBV18
j_gene: TRBJ1-2
d_gene: TRBD1
CDR3aa: CASSQGANYGYTF
CDR3nt: TGTGCCAGCTCCCAGGGGGCTAACTATGGCTACACCTTC

abundance: -
v_gene: TRBV7-8
j_gene: TRBJ2-1
d_gene: -
CDR3aa: CASSLAEGTSNEQFF
CDR3nt: TGTGCCAGCAGCTTAGCGGAGGGGACAAGCAATGAGCAGTTCTTC